This T cell receptor (beta chain) was sequenced in a study of T cells in Graves' hyperthyroidism and ophthalmopathy. CDR1 and CDR2 from the germline V gene are MNHNS and SASEGT. The CDR3 sequence is 12 residues long. This clonotype was observed a few times. One junction end does not reproduce the germline sequence, and a read error may be involved. Researchers took RNA transcripts and amplified the TCR beta CDR3 regions from them. First-round RT-PCR with HTBI primers amplified the TCR CDR3 region. Via MiXCR, TCRdb re-called the multiplex PCR reads, giving one row per CDR3 protein. The sample holds around 600,000 distinct CDR3 sequences, approximately 15% seen once.

The chain is built from TRBV6-1 and TRBJ1-2, with D uncertain. Source material: blood. The sequence was obtained from a woman younger than 35 with Graves' ophthalmopathy. The chain's CDR3 is CASSADVYSYTF. For the CDR3, the DNA is TGTGCCAGCAGTGCGGACGTCTATAGCTACACCTTC.